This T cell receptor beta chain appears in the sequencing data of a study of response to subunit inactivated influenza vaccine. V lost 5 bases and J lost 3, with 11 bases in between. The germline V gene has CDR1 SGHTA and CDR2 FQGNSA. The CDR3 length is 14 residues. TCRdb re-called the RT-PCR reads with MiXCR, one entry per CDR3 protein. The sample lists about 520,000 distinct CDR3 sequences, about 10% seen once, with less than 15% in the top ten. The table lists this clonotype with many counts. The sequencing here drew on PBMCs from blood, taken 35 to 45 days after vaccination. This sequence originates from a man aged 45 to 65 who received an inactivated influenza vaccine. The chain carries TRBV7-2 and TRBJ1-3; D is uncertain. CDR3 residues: CASSPGLVGNTIYF. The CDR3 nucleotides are TGTGCCAGCAGCCCCGGTCTGGTTGGAAACACCATATATTTT.